Listed below are T cell receptor beta chains from one sample, sequenced in a study of T-cell memory formation after mild COVID-19. TCRdb reanalysed the 5' RACE reads using MiXCR and keeps one entry per CDR3 protein. The profile covers about 390,000 distinct CDR3 sequences, with approximately 21% appearing a single time and roughly an eighth taken by the ten largest. The specimen was PBMCs or a T cell subset sorted from them (not recorded which). The receptors were gathered from an adult woman who had mild COVID-19 (a few samples of this study predate the infection). Cell type and time point are not known. Both conserved end residues are part of each CDR3. A D gene is named only where the DNA matches it firmly. Some rows have no size entry. The others give once, few or many, or a class for an expanded clone.

>TRBD1|TRBJ1-2|few|TRBV7-2
TGTGCCAGCAGCGGATACAGGGGGCGAACTAAGGGCTACTATGGCTACACCTTC
CASSGYRGRTKGYYGYTF
>NA|TRBJ2-3|many|TRBV5-1
TGCGCCAGCAGCTTAGGGTCAGCAGATACGCAGTATTTT
CASSLGSADTQYF
>NA|TRBJ2-4|NA|TRBV4-1
TGCGCCAGCAGCCAAGATGCGGCCTTTCAGTACTTC
CASSQDAAFQYF
>NA|TRBJ1-5|NA|TRBV9
TGTGCCAGCAGCGCCACAGGAAGTAGCAATCAGCCCCAGCATTTT
CASSATGSSNQPQHF
>TRBD1|TRBJ2-3|NA|TRBV9
TGTGCCAGCAGCTATACCTCAGGGGGCGAGGCAGATACGCAGTATTTT
CASSYTSGGEADTQYF
>NA|TRBJ2-1|NA|TRBV11-2
TGTGCCAGCAGCTCGGGAGTGAAAAATGAGCAGTTCTTC
CASSSGVKNEQFF
>NA|TRBJ1-1|NA|TRBV11-1
TGTGCCAGCAGCCCGGAAATGAACACTGAAGCTTTCTTT
CASSPEMNTEAFF
>NA|TRBJ1-6|few|TRBV20-1
TGCAGTGCTAGAGCCCCACCCCTCCACTTT
CSARAPPLHF
>NA|TRBJ1-5|NA|TRBV24-1
TGTGCCACCAGTGATACAACAGTGCCCCAGCATTTT
CATSDTTVPQHF
>NA|TRBJ1-1|NA|TRBV4-3
TGCGCCAGCAGCCAATCTTATGGGGAAGAAGCTTTCTTT
CASSQSYGEEAFF
>NA|TRBJ1-2|NA|TRBV12-3/TRBV12-4
TGTGCCAGCAGGGTCGGGGGGGATGGCTACACCTTC
CASRVGGDGYTF
>TRBD2|TRBJ2-7|few|TRBV6-6
TGTGCCAGCAGCTTGGTTAGCGGGAGCCTTGGGTACGAGCAGTACTTC
CASSLVSGSLGYEQYF
>TRBD1|TRBJ1-2|NA|TRBV6-5
TGTGCCAGCAGTTTTACAGGGGGCGAAGGCTACACCTTC
CASSFTGGEGYTF
>TRBD1|TRBJ2-1|NA|TRBV12-3/TRBV12-4
TGTGCCAGCAGTGATGTACAGGGGGCGGGTGAGCAGTTCTTC
CASSDVQGAGEQFF
>TRBD2|TRBJ2-7|few|TRBV7-2
TGTGCCAGCAGCAACCCGGCCGGGACTAGGCCCTACGAGCAGTACTTC
CASSNPAGTRPYEQYF
>NA|TRBJ2-4|NA|TRBV20-1
TGCAGTGCTACCCAGGCTGGTCGAGGGGGCAAAAACATTCAGTACTTC
CSATQAGRGGKNIQYF
>NA|TRBJ2-3|NA|TRBV3-1
TGTGCCAGCAGCCAAGAAGGCCTAGCGAGCACAGATACGCAGTATTTT
CASSQEGLASTDTQYF
>TRBD1|TRBJ2-1|NA|TRBV4-1
TGCGCCAGCAGCCAAGATCCGGGACAGGGGGCAAATGAGCAGTTCTTC
CASSQDPGQGANEQFF
>NA|TRBJ2-1|few|TRBV10-3
TGTGCCATCACCTTAAGACAGCCCGGCAAGGATGAGCAGTTCTTC
CAITLRQPGKDEQFF
>TRBD1|TRBJ1-2|few|TRBV2
TGTGCCAGCAGTGTCAGTACCGGGACAGAGGAAAACTATGGCTACACCTTC
CASSVSTGTEENYGYTF
>NA|TRBJ1-1|NA|TRBV23-1
TGCGCCAGAGTCTTAAATAACACTGAAGCTTTCTTT
CARVLNNTEAFF
>NA|TRBJ2-1|NA|TRBV16
TGTGCCAGCAGCCAATCGCTGCTTAGCTCCTACAATGAGCAGTTCTTC
CASSQSLLSSYNEQFF
>NA|TRBJ1-1|NA|TRBV29-1
TGCAGCGTTGATTGGAACACTGAAGCTTTCTTT
CSVDWNTEAFF
>NA|TRBJ2-3|few|TRBV7-2
TGTGCCAGCAGCTTCGGAGACCTAGTCACAGATACGCAGTATTTT
CASSFGDLVTDTQYF
>TRBD2|TRBJ2-3|few|TRBV2
TGTGCCAGAGACGAAGCGCGGGAGAAGGGAGATACGCAGTATTTT
CARDEAREKGDTQYF
>NA|TRBJ2-7|NA|TRBV7-2
TGTGCCAGCAGCTTAGGAAAGTACTCCTACGAGCAGTACTTC
CASSLGKYSYEQYF
>TRBD2|TRBJ2-3|NA|TRBV2
TGTGCCAGCAAGGGACTAGCGGGGGCCAACACAGATACGCAGTATTTT
CASKGLAGANTDTQYF